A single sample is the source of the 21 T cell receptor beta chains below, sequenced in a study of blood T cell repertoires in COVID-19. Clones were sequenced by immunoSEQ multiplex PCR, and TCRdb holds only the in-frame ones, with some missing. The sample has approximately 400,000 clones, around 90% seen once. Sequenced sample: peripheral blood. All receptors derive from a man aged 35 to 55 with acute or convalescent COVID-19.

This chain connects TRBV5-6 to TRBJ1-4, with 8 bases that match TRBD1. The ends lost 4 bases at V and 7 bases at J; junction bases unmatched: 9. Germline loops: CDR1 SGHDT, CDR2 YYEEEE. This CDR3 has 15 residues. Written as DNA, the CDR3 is TGTGCCAGCAGCGCCCGAGGACAGGGTTCTGAAAAACTGTTTTTT. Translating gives CASSARGQGSEKLFF. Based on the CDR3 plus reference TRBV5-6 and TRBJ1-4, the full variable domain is DAGVTQSPTHLIKTRGQQVTLRCSPKSGHDTVSWYQQALGQGPQFIFQYYEEEERQRGNFPDRFSGHQFPNYSSELNVNALLLGDSALYLCASSARGQGSEKLFFGSGTQLSVL.

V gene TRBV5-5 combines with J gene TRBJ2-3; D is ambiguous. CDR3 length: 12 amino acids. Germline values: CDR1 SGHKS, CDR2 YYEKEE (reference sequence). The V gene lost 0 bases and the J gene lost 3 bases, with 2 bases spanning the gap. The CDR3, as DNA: TGTGCCAGCAGCTTGGCGACAGATACGCAGTATTTT. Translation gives CASSLATDTQYF.

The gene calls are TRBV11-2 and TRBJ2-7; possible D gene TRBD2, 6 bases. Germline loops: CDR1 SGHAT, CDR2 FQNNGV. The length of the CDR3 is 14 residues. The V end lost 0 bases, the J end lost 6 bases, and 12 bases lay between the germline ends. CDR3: CASSLDLTRGEQYF. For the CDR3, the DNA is TGTGCCAGCAGCTTAGATCTGACTAGGGGCGAGCAGTACTTC.

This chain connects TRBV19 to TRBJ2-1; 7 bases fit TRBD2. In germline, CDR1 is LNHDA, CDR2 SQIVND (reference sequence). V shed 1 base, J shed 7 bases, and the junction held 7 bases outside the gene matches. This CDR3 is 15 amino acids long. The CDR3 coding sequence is TGTGCCAGTAGTATAGTGGCGGGAGTGCAGAATGAGCAGTTCTTC. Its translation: CASSIVAGVQNEQFF.

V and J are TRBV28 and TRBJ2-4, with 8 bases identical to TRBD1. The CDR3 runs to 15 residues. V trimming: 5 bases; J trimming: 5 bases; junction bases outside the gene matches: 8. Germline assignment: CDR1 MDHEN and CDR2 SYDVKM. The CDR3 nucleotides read TGTGCCAGCAGTCGACCAGACAGGGGCCAAAACATTCAGTACTTC. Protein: CASSRPDRGQNIQYF.

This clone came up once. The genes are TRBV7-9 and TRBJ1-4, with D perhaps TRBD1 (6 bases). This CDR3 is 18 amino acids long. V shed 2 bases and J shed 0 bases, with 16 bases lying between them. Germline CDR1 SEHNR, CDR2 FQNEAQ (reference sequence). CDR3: CASSLRAGTSSTNEKLFF. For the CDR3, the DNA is TGTGCCAGCAGCTTAAGGGCAGGGACATCTTCAACTAATGAAAAACTGTTTTTT.

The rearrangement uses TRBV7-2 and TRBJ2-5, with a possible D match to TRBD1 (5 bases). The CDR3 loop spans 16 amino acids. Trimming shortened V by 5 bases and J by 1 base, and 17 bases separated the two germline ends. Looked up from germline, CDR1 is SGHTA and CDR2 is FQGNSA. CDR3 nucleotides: TGTGCCAGCAGCCCTAGGGTGGGGCTAACCCAAGAGACCCAGTACTTC. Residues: CASSPRVGLTQETQYF.

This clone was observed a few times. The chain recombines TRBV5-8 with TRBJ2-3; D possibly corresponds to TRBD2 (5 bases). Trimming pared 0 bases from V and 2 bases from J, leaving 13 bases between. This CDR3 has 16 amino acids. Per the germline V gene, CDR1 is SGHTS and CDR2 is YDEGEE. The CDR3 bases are TGTGCCAGCAGCTTGGAGAGGGTGAGGGACACAGATACGCAGTATTTT. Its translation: CASSLERVRDTDTQYF.

CDR3: CASSLEGQPRMNTEAFF. CDR3 sequence (DNA): TGCGCCAGCAGCTTGGAGGGACAGCCTAGAATGAACACTGAAGCTTTCTTT. The V gene is TRBV5-1, the J gene TRBJ1-1; TRBD1 matches at 7 bases. Germline V gene lookup returns CDR1 SGHRS and CDR2 YFSETQ. This CDR3 comprises 17 residues. Trimming removed 0 bases from V and 0 bases from J; junction bases left unmatched: 8.

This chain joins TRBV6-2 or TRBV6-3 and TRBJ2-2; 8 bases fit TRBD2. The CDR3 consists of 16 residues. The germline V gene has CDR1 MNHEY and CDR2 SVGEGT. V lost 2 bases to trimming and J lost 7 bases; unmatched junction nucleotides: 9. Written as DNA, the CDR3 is TGTGCCAGCAGTTACACCGGGACTAGGATAGGCGGGGAGCTGTTTTTT. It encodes CASSYTGTRIGGELFF.

CDR3 DNA: TGTGCCAGCAGTTTATTCGGCGGGACAGCCTACGAGCAGTACTTC. Its protein product is CASSLFGGTAYEQYF. The rearrangement joins TRBV27 to TRBJ2-7, with D perhaps TRBD1 (7 bases). Germline assignment: CDR1 MNHEY and CDR2 SMNVEV (reference sequence). This CDR3 has 15 amino acids. V was cut by 1 base and J by 2 bases, with 12 bases left in between.

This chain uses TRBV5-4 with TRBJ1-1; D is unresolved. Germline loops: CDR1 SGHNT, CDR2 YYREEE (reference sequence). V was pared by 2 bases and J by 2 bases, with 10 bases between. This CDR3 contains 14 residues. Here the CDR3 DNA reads TGTGCCAGCAGCTTTACGGAGCACAACACTGAAGCTTTCTTT. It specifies CASSFTEHNTEAFF.

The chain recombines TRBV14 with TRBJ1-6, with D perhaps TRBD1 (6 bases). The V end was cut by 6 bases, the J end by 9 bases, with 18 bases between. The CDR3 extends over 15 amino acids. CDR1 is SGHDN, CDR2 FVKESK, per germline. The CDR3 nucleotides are TGTGCCAGCAGTCGGGACATACTGTCTGGTTCACCCCTCCACTTT. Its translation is CASSRDILSGSPLHF. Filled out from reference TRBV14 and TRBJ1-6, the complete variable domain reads EAGVTQFPSHSVIEKGQTVTLRCDPISGHDNLYWYRRVMGKEIKFLLHFVKESKQDESGMPNNRFLAERTGGTYSTLKVQPAELEDSGVYFCASSRDILSGSPLHFGNGTRLTVT.

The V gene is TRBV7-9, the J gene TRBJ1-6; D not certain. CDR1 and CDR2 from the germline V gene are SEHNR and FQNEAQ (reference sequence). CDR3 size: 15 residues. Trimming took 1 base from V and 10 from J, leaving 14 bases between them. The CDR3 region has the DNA TGTGCCAGCAGCTTAGGAGTTGGTGTCAGGTCACCCCTCCACTTT. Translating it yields CASSLGVGVRSPLHF.

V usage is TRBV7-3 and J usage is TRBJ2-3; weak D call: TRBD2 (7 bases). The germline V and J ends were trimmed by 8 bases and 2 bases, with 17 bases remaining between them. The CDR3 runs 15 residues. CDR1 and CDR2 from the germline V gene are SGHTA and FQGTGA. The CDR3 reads CASSPGGGITDTQYF. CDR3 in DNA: TGTGCCAGCTCCCCGGGGGGCGGGATCACAGATACGCAGTATTTT.

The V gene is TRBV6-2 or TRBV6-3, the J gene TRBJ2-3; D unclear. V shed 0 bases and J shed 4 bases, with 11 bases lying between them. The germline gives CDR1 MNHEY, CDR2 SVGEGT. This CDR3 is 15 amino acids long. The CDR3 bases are TGTGCCAGCAGTTACTCGAAATCAGGTCCAGATACGCAGTATTTT. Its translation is CASSYSKSGPDTQYF.

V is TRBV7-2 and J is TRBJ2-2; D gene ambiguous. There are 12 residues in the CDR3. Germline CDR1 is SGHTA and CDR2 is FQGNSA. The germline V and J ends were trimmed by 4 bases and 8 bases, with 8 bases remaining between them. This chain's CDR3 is CASSSYTGELFF. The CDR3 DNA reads TGTGCCAGCAGCTCCTATACTGGGGAGCTGTTTTTT.

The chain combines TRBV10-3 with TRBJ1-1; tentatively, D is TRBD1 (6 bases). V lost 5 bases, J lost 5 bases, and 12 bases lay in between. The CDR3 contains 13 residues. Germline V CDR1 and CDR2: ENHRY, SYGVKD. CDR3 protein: CAISQQGRTEAFF. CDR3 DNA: TGTGCCATCAGTCAACAGGGTCGGACTGAAGCTTTCTTT.

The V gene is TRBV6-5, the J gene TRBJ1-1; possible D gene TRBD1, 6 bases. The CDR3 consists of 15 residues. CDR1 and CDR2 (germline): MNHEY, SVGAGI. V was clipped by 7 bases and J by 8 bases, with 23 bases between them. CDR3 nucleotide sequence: TGTGCCAGCAAGCCTGGGGGGGGCCGGGGCCCCGAAGCTTTCTTT. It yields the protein CASKPGGGRGPEAFF.

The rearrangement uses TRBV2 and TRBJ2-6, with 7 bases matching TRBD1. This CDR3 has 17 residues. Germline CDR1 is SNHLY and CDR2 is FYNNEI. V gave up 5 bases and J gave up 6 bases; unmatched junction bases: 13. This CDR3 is CASSNSDRASSANVLTF. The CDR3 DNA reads TGTGCCAGCAGTAACTCAGACAGGGCCTCTTCGGCCAACGTCCTGACTTTC.

CDR3 amino acids: CASSRSGGLNTEAFF. CDR3 nucleotides: TGTGCCAGCAGCCGCTCAGGAGGCCTGAACACTGAAGCTTTCTTT. The genes are TRBV6-5 and TRBJ1-1, with D unresolved. The V and J ends lost 6 bases and 0 bases respectively, with 14 bases between them. The germline V gene has CDR1 MNHEY and CDR2 SVGAGI. The CDR3 loop spans 15 amino acids.